Below are 17 T cell receptor beta chains sequenced from a single sample in a study of blood T cell repertoires in COVID-19. Assay used: immunoSEQ multiplex PCR; TCRdb lists only in-frame clones, some missing. The sample lists roughly 61,000 clones, about 91% occurring once. Specimen: peripheral blood. The receptors were gathered from a man aged 55 to 70 with acute or convalescent COVID-19.

This chain connects TRBV6-2 or TRBV6-3 to TRBJ2-1, with 8 bases fitting TRBD2. This CDR3 has 18 residues. Germline lookup yields CDR1 MNHEY and CDR2 SVGEGT. V was pared by 6 bases and J by 7 bases, with 20 bases of the junction left unmatched. CDR3 bases: TGTGCCAGCAGCCCCAAATCGGGATTAGCGGGATTGGGGAATGAGCAGTTCTTC. Protein product: CASSPKSGLAGLGNEQFF.

The chain links TRBV1 to TRBJ2-7; the DNA was not compared with TRBD2, the D call given in the table. TRBV1 is an annotated pseudogene. The CDR3 contains 15 residues. CDR3 loop: CTSSQPPRFWYEQYF. The CDR3 DNA follows: TGCACCAGCAGCCAACCCCCGCGCTTCTGGTACGAGCAGTACTTC.

The chain couples TRBV2 to TRBJ1-5; no clear D. This CDR3 has 14 amino acids. Trimming pared 8 bases from V and 7 bases from J, leaving 18 bases between. The germline CDR1 and CDR2 sequences are SNHLY and FYNNEI. DNA of the CDR3: TGTGCCAGCTGTTTGCTGGCAGGACTGCAGCCCCAGCATTTT. It is translated as CASCLLAGLQPQHF.

CDR3 nucleotide sequence: TGCAGCGTTGTAAAACAGCTGAACACTGAAGCTTTCTTT. Its translation: CSVVKQLNTEAFF. The chain has TRBV29-1 and TRBJ1-1; D unresolved. CDR3 length equals 13 residues. The V gene's germline CDR1 is SQVTM and CDR2 ANQGSEA. V was pared by 4 bases and J by 0 bases, with 9 bases between.

This clone was found a few times. This chain connects TRBV29-1 to TRBJ2-1; TRBD2 agrees at 9 bases. Germline values: CDR1 SQVTM, CDR2 ANQGSEA. The CDR3 spans 14 residues. Trimming at V came to 4 bases and at J to 0 bases, leaving 1 base not matched to a gene. The CDR3 DNA reads as TGCAGCGTTGCGACTAGCGGCTCCTACAATGAGCAGTTCTTC. Protein product: CSVATSGSYNEQFF.

This chain links TRBV28 with TRBJ1-1; D remains ambiguous. Germline CDR1 MDHEN, CDR2 SYDVKM. The CDR3 spans 14 residues. The ends were cut back, 3 bases at V and 1 base at J, with 9 bases in the middle. The CDR3, as DNA: TGTGCCAGCAGTTTTGACACCACGAACACTGAAGCTTTCTTT. Translated, it gives CASSFDTTNTEAFF.

This chain connects TRBV25-1 to TRBJ1-4; the match to TRBD1 covers 11 bases. CDR1 and CDR2 from the germline V gene are MGHDK and SYGVNS. The V and J ends lost 2 bases and 7 bases, in that order; junction bases with no gene match: 6. This CDR3 spans 16 amino acids. The CDR3, as DNA: TGTGCCAGCAGTGAACACGGGACAGGGGGTTTTGAAAAACTGTTTTTT. The encoded protein is CASSEHGTGGFEKLFF.

This rearrangement joins TRBV10-3 to TRBJ2-1; the D gene is possibly TRBD2 (6 bases). The length of the CDR3 is 17 residues. Trimming removed 4 bases from V and 6 bases from J, with 22 bases in between. The germline CDR1 and CDR2 sequences are ENHRY and SYGVKD. The CDR3 sequence is CAISAVATDYAGNEQFF. In DNA, the CDR3 is TGTGCCATCAGTGCCGTAGCCACGGACTATGCAGGCAATGAGCAGTTCTTC.

This rearrangement joins TRBV4-3 to TRBJ1-2, with 9 nucleotides matching TRBD1. Germline CDR1 reads LGHNA; CDR2 reads YSLEER. The junction had 3 bases not matched to a gene; V was cut back by 2 bases and J by 8 bases. CDR3 length: 13 amino acids. DNA for the CDR3: TGCGCCAGCAGCCAATGGACAGGGGAAGGCTACACCTTC. Translated, it gives CASSQWTGEGYTF.

This chain connects TRBV7-3 to TRBJ1-1; a possible D gene is TRBD1 (6 bases). V was pared by 2 bases and J by 0 bases, with 10 bases between. Germline V CDR1 and CDR2: SGHTA, FQGTGA. This CDR3 contains 15 residues. The CDR3 protein is CASSLWGLMNTEAFF. DNA of the CDR3: TGTGCCAGCAGCTTATGGGGGCTAATGAACACTGAAGCTTTCTTT.

The V and J genes are TRBV9 and TRBJ1-3; D is ambiguous. The germline CDR1 and CDR2 sequences are SGDLS and YYNGEE. CDR3 length equals 15 residues. Trimming stripped 4 bases from V and 0 bases from J, with 11 bases between. CDR3 DNA sequence: TGTGCCAGCAGCCCCCTACTTCTCTCTGGAAACACCATATATTTT. It yields the protein CASSPLLLSGNTIYF. Full variable domain (rest looked up from reference TRBV9 and TRBJ1-3): DSGVTQTPKHLITATGQRVTLRCSPRSGDLSVYWYQQSLDQGLQFLIQYYNGEERAKGNILERFSAQQFPDLHSELNLSSLELGDSALYFCASSPLLLSGNTIYFGEGSWLTVV.

The rearrangement joins TRBV27 to TRBJ2-1; a weak D match, TRBD2 (6 bases). CDR1 and CDR2 (germline): MNHEY, SMNVEV (reference sequence). CDR3 length: 15 residues. The ends were cut back, 3 bases at V and 4 bases at J, with 13 bases in the middle. The CDR3 reads CASSFTGVRYNEQFF. Here the CDR3 DNA reads TGTGCCAGCAGTTTTACGGGAGTAAGGTACAATGAGCAGTTCTTC.

The chain joins TRBV6-5 to TRBJ2-7, with 7 bases aligning to TRBD2. Trimming took 2 bases from V and 3 from J; bases not matched to a gene: 4. Germline CDR1 and CDR2: MNHEY and SVGAGI. The CDR3 is 14 amino acids. CDR3 in DNA: TGTGCCAGCAGTTACGGGGGGGGAGTCTACGAGCAGTACTTC. This gives the protein CASSYGGGVYEQYF.

This chain joins TRBV5-5 and TRBJ1-4; 9 bases align to TRBD1. Germline V gene lookup returns CDR1 SGHKS and CDR2 YYEKEE (reference sequence). V shed 0 bases, J shed 7 bases, and the junction held 4 bases outside the gene matches. The CDR3 covers 15 residues. CDR3 amino acids: CASSLGDRESEKLFF. CDR3 bases: TGTGCCAGCAGCTTGGGGGACAGGGAATCTGAAAAACTGTTTTTT. Supplemented by reference TRBV5-5 and TRBJ1-4, the full variable domain reads DAGVTQSPTHLIKTRGQQVTLRCSPISGHKSVSWYQQVLGQGPQFIFQYYEKEERGRGNFPDRFSARQFPNYSSELNVNALLLGDSALYLCASSLGDRESEKLFFGSGTQLSVL.

This chain links TRBV4-1 with TRBJ1-2; tentative D call: TRBD1 (5 bases). V was shortened by 1 base and J by 4 bases, with 10 bases between the two germline ends. Germline CDR1 MGHRA, CDR2 YSYEKL. This CDR3 contains 14 residues. CDR3 sequence: CASSQAGNGYGYTF. CDR3 bases: TGCGCCAGCAGCCAAGCAGGGAACGGCTATGGCTACACCTTC.

This chain links TRBV19 with TRBJ2-7; weak D call: TRBD2 (5 bases). The CDR3 has 14 residues. Between the trimmed V and J ends, which lost 3 bases and 6 bases, there was a span of 15 bases. Germline V gene data show CDR1 as LNHDA and CDR2 as SQIVND (reference sequence). The CDR3 DNA is TGTGCCAGTAGTATTTCTGGGGAGCTCGGCGAGCAGTACTTC. Translated, it gives CASSISGELGEQYF.

This clone was counted a single time. V usage is TRBV6-4 and J usage is TRBJ2-3, with 7 bases that match TRBD1. V was pared by 5 bases and J by 6 bases, with 5 bases of the junction left unmatched. CDR1 and CDR2 from the germline V gene are MRHNA and SNTAGT. This CDR3 has 13 residues. The CDR3 is CASSPTGMDTQYF. CDR3 DNA: TGTGCCAGCAGTCCGACAGGGATGGATACGCAGTATTTT.